This TCR beta chain was identified during a study of cytomegalovirus exposure and HLA in healthy donors. Study-wide background: Earlier work reported 100 million or so unique TCR beta sequences from 170 million or so T cells. Across a few hundred genotyped donors, around 80% landed in the Caucasian-associated ancestry cluster.

Per the germline V gene, CDR1 is SGHTA and CDR2 is FQGNSA. V shed 5 bases, J shed 3 bases, and the junction held 4 bases outside the gene matches. The CDR3 extends over 15 amino acids. A word on this clone: Its antigen is as yet unknown.

The PCR had 60 Vbeta and 13 Jbeta primers. TCRdb's table, derived via immunoSEQ multiplex PCR, lists solely in-frame clones and lacks some. The table lists tens of thousands of clones, about 68% of them singletons, with just under 7.5% in the top ten. Points from the study as a whole: Most CMV-associated TCR beta chains were later found to appear HLA-restricted. From TCR beta sequences, most subjects' HLA-A and HLA-B alleles were reportedly predicted accurately.

Input material: PBMCs. The chain is built from TRBV7-2 and TRBJ2-2; 9 bases map to TRBD1. The TCR originated in a woman aged 30 to 39 in good health and CMV-seropositive. CDR3 bases: TGTGCCAGCAGCCGGGACAGGGTTGACACCGGGGAGCTGTTTTTT. This codes for CASSRDRVDTGELFF.